A selection of T cell receptor beta chains follows, all from one sample in a study of cytomegalovirus exposure and HLA in healthy donors. Clones were read by immunoSEQ multiplex PCR, and TCRdb kept only the in-frame ones, dropping some. The sample consists of 150,000 to 200,000 clones, about four fifths of them appearing once. Sequenced: PBMCs. These TCRs come from a man aged 18 to 35 in good health and CMV-seronegative. CDR3s include the opening cysteine and the closing phenylalanine or tryptophan. The order of the fields is V gene, J gene, D gene, clone size, CDR3 protein, CDR3 DNA. The D gene is left open where the match is weak. Expanded clones get a size class; other rows say once, few or many, or leave the size out.

v_gene: TRBV7-2; j_gene: TRBJ2-7; d_gene: TRBD1; abundance: NA; CDR3aa: CASSYRQGPYEQYF; CDR3nt: TGTGCCAGCAGCTATAGACAGGGGCCCTACGAGCAGTACTTC
v_gene: TRBV7-2; j_gene: TRBJ2-2; d_gene: TRBD1; abundance: NA; CDR3aa: CASSIRTGANTGELFF; CDR3nt: TGTGCCAGCAGCATCAGGACAGGGGCGAACACCGGGGAGCTGTTTTTT
v_gene: TRBV5-6; j_gene: TRBJ2-1; d_gene: TRBD2; abundance: once; CDR3aa: CASSPTSGSSYNEQFF; CDR3nt: TGTGCCAGCAGCCCGACTAGCGGGAGCTCCTACAATGAGCAGTTCTTC
v_gene: TRBV9; j_gene: TRBJ2-3; d_gene: TRBD1; abundance: NA; CDR3aa: CAGSVAGGQNTDTQYF; CDR3nt: TGTGCCGGCAGCGTCGCAGGGGGACAAAACACAGATACGCAGTATTTT
v_gene: TRBV9; j_gene: TRBJ2-5; d_gene: TRBD2; abundance: NA; CDR3aa: CASSKSGGALETQYF; CDR3nt: TGTGCCAGCAGCAAAAGCGGGGGGGCCCTAGAGACCCAGTACTTC
v_gene: TRBV9; j_gene: TRBJ2-1; d_gene: NA; abundance: NA; CDR3aa: CASSETATLYNEQFF; CDR3nt: TGTGCCAGCAGCGAGACGGCGACTCTTTACAATGAGCAGTTCTTC
v_gene: TRBV6-6; j_gene: TRBJ1-2; d_gene: TRBD1; abundance: NA; CDR3aa: CASKGQGRYGYTF; CDR3nt: TGTGCCAGCAAAGGACAGGGGAGGTATGGCTACACCTTC
v_gene: TRBV9; j_gene: TRBJ2-2; d_gene: TRBD2; abundance: once; CDR3aa: CASSVGSGGAGELFF; CDR3nt: TGTGCCAGCAGCGTAGGAAGTGGGGGGGCCGGGGAGCTGTTTTTT
v_gene: TRBV6-5; j_gene: TRBJ2-1; d_gene: NA; abundance: NA; CDR3aa: CASRGTQYNEQFF; CDR3nt: TGTGCCAGCAGAGGGACACAGTACAATGAGCAGTTCTTC
v_gene: TRBV7-9; j_gene: TRBJ1-6; d_gene: TRBD1; abundance: NA; CDR3aa: CASSPDRVNSPLHF; CDR3nt: TGTGCCAGCAGCCCTGACAGGGTAAATTCACCCCTCCACTTT
v_gene: TRBV6-1; j_gene: TRBJ1-5; d_gene: TRBD1; abundance: NA; CDR3aa: CASIRDRVKFQPQHF; CDR3nt: TGTGCCAGCATCAGGGACAGGGTCAAATTTCAGCCCCAGCATTTT
v_gene: TRBV5-5; j_gene: TRBJ1-4; d_gene: NA; abundance: NA; CDR3aa: CASSQDRGHNEKLFF; CDR3nt: TGTGCCAGCAGCCAAGATCGAGGCCATAATGAAAAACTGTTTTTT
v_gene: TRBV6-6; j_gene: TRBJ2-7; d_gene: TRBD1; abundance: NA; CDR3aa: CASIRTGSYEQYF; CDR3nt: TGTGCCAGCATCCGGACAGGGAGCTACGAGCAGTACTTC
v_gene: TRBV4-3; j_gene: TRBJ2-1; d_gene: TRBD2; abundance: NA; CDR3aa: CASSQDPVAGSYNEQFF; CDR3nt: TGCGCCAGCAGCCAAGATCCCGTAGCGGGGTCGTACAATGAGCAGTTCTTC
v_gene: TRBV5-1; j_gene: TRBJ2-2; d_gene: NA; abundance: NA; CDR3aa: CASSGRNTGELFF; CDR3nt: TGCGCCAGCAGCGGTAGAAACACCGGGGAGCTGTTTTTT
v_gene: TRBV19; j_gene: TRBJ2-7; d_gene: NA; abundance: once; CDR3aa: CASSALQGTTYEQYF; CDR3nt: TGTGCCAGTAGTGCCCTCCAGGGGACTACCTACGAGCAGTACTTC
v_gene: TRBV29-1; j_gene: TRBJ2-5; d_gene: NA; abundance: NA; CDR3aa: CSVEGRDSGIETQYF; CDR3nt: TGCAGCGTTGAGGGGCGGGACTCAGGGATTGAGACCCAGTACTTC
v_gene: TRBV7-8; j_gene: TRBJ1-6; d_gene: NA; abundance: NA; CDR3aa: CASSLGQSYNSPLHF; CDR3nt: TGTGCCAGCAGCTTAGGACAGTCCTATAATTCACCCCTCCACTTT
v_gene: TRBV6-6; j_gene: TRBJ1-2; d_gene: TRBD1; abundance: once; CDR3aa: CASRPTGGTNYGYTF; CDR3nt: TGTGCCAGCAGACCCACAGGGGGGACTAACTATGGCTACACCTTC
v_gene: TRBV2; j_gene: TRBJ2-1; d_gene: TRBD2; abundance: NA; CDR3aa: CASGTSQFF; CDR3nt: TGTGCCAGCGGGACTAGTCAGTTCTTC
v_gene: TRBV30; j_gene: TRBJ1-5; d_gene: TRBD1; abundance: NA; CDR3aa: CAWRSGTGGNQPQHF; CDR3nt: TGTGCCTGGAGATCCGGGACAGGGGGCAATCAGCCCCAGCATTTT
v_gene: TRBV4-1; j_gene: TRBJ1-4; d_gene: NA; abundance: NA; CDR3aa: CASSARQNEKLFF; CDR3nt: TGCGCCAGCAGCGCACGACAGAATGAAAAACTGTTTTTT
v_gene: TRBV10-3; j_gene: TRBJ1-1; d_gene: TRBD1; abundance: few; CDR3aa: CAAHSQGSGNTEAFF; CDR3nt: TGTGCCGCCCATTCACAGGGGTCGGGGAACACTGAAGCTTTCTTT
v_gene: TRBV9; j_gene: TRBJ2-7; d_gene: NA; abundance: NA; CDR3aa: CASSEGSTYEQYF; CDR3nt: TGTGCCAGCAGCGAGGGGTCAACCTACGAGCAGTACTTC
v_gene: TRBV7-2; j_gene: TRBJ2-7; d_gene: NA; abundance: NA; CDR3aa: CASSLGSGTDYEQYF; CDR3nt: TGTGCCAGCAGCTTAGGTAGCGGGACAGATTACGAGCAGTACTTC
v_gene: TRBV7-9; j_gene: TRBJ1-1; d_gene: TRBD1; abundance: few; CDR3aa: CASSLPTGGGTEAFF; CDR3nt: TGTGCCAGCAGCTTACCCACAGGGGGCGGCACTGAAGCTTTCTTT
v_gene: TRBV6-5; j_gene: TRBJ1-4; d_gene: TRBD1; abundance: NA; CDR3aa: CASSYAGTGREKLFF; CDR3nt: TGTGCCAGCAGTTACGCGGGGACAGGGAGAGAAAAACTGTTTTTT
v_gene: TRBV30; j_gene: TRBJ1-1; d_gene: NA; abundance: NA; CDR3aa: CAWSDPGLTNTEAFF; CDR3nt: TGTGCCTGGAGTGACCCGGGACTTACGAACACTGAAGCTTTCTTT
v_gene: TRBV6-5; j_gene: TRBJ2-1; d_gene: TRBD2; abundance: NA; CDR3aa: CASSYTTGRESEFF; CDR3nt: TGTGCCAGCAGTTACACCACTGGGCGGGAGTCGGAGTTCTTC